The rows below give T cell receptor beta chains drawn from one sample of a study of blood T cell repertoires in COVID-19. Measured with immunoSEQ multiplex PCR; TCRdb has only the in-frame clones, and not every one. This table has about 150,000 clones, more than 65% appearing once. The sequenced sample consisted of peripheral blood. These receptors were collected from a man aged 60-69 years with acute or convalescent COVID-19. The CDR3 runs from the conserved cysteine through the conserved F or W. Each record gives: J gene, V gene, CDR3 protein.

TRBJ2-1,TRBV12-5,CASGPLGGGEQFF
TRBJ1-5,TRBV18,CASSPDRVRQPQHF
TRBJ2-7,TRBV6-5,CASSYSPGAYEQYF
TRBJ2-7,TRBV27,CASSPRQGGTSWSSYEQYF
TRBJ1-3,TRBV7-9,CASSSDFTNSGNTIYF
TRBJ2-1,TRBV7-2,CASSLNPTGWEGDNEQFF
TRBJ2-3,TRBV5-4,CASSLYGTSGTDTQYF
TRBJ2-1,TRBV6-4,CASSDEGAGRDEQFF
TRBJ2-2,TRBV28,CASSLDRGANTGELFF
TRBJ2-5,TRBV3-1/TRBV3-2,CASSQDLLAVQETQYF
TRBJ2-6,TRBV28,CASSLNSGANVLTF
TRBJ2-5,TRBV27,CASSLQTGIGKRETQYF
TRBJ2-1,TRBV25-1,CASSYLNEQFF
TRBJ2-7,TRBV29-1,CSALTGYLEQYF
TRBJ2-1,TRBV7-9,CASSQTSGTGLYNEQFF
TRBJ2-5,TRBV9,CASSSPRAGEETQYF
TRBJ1-4,TRBV28,CASKEGVNEKLFF
TRBJ2-2,TRBV27,CASRTQGSTGELFF
TRBJ1-5,TRBV10-3,CAISSGDGQPQHF
TRBJ2-5,TRBV4-1,CASSHPAGTSGEETQYF
TRBJ2-7,TRBV10-2,CASRGAGRRAYEQYF
TRBJ2-5,TRBV5-1,CASSLMGRGQETQYF
TRBJ2-2,TRBV2,CASNPQGSGNTGELFF
TRBJ2-1,TRBV5-6,CASSLRELEGKFF
TRBJ2-1,TRBV13,CASSLGLAGTYNEQFF
TRBJ2-7,TRBV6-6,CASSYGRGGEQYF
TRBJ2-7,TRBV19,CASSMAAGQGYEQYF
TRBJ1-4,TRBV7-9,CASSLRESENEKLFF
TRBJ2-1,TRBV14,CACTSGPGYNEQFF
TRBJ2-5,TRBV21-1,CASSSRRLQGMFPETQYF
TRBJ1-2,TRBV12-3/TRBV12-4,CASLREDLRGYTF
TRBJ2-1,TRBV6-4,CASRGGRGTRSYNEQFF
TRBJ2-3,TRBV9,CASSREGLAGGDTQYF
TRBJ2-1,TRBV20-1,CSASRLAGYNEQFF
TRBJ2-7,TRBV3-1/TRBV3-2,CASSHSRGMSSYEQYF
TRBJ2-7,TRBV9,CASSVSSGRASHEQYF